A selection of T cell receptor beta chains follows, all from one sample in a study of T cell responses to AZD1222 COVID-19 vaccine. TCRdb's table, derived via immunoSEQ multiplex PCR, lists solely in-frame clones and lacks some. The sample holds about 220,000 clones, approximately 94% seen once. Sample: peripheral blood, taken on day 0 of MenACWY control vaccination. The receptors were gathered from an adult in good health. Each CDR3 is given with its conserved first and last residue. The order of the fields is clone size, D gene, J gene, V gene, CDR3 protein, CDR3 DNA. D genes are given only for firm matches. Rows may omit the clone size; those that give it use once, few, many or a size class.

. | . | TRBJ2-1 | TRBV9 | CASSVADGSYNEQFF | TGTGCCAGCAGCGTAGCGGACGGATCCTACAATGAGCAGTTCTTC
. | . | TRBJ2-2 | TRBV19 | CASSTIAPGFTGELFF | TGTGCCAGTAGTACCATCGCCCCGGGGTTCACCGGGGAGCTGTTTTTT
. | TRBD1 | TRBJ1-1 | TRBV19 | CASSTWTGAKETEAFF | TGTGCCAGTAGTACATGGACAGGGGCGAAGGAGACTGAAGCTTTCTTT
. | . | TRBJ2-6 | TRBV19 | CASSRRGGDSGANVLTF | TGTGCCAGTAGTCGGCGTGGAGGGGACTCTGGGGCCAACGTCCTGACTTTC
. | TRBD1 | TRBJ2-2 | TRBV19 | CASSMVQGAAGELFF | TGTGCCAGTAGTATGGTACAGGGGGCCGCCGGGGAGCTGTTTTTT
. | . | TRBJ1-1 | TRBV5-1 | CASSRQISNTEAFF | TGCGCCAGCAGCCGGCAGATAAGTAACACTGAAGCTTTCTTT
few | TRBD2 | TRBJ2-2 | TRBV3-1/TRBV3-2 | CASSQEELGGGVGTNTGELFF | TGTGCCAGCAGCCAAGAGGAGCTCGGCGGGGGGGTAGGGACGAACACCGGGGAGCTGTTTTTT
. | . | TRBJ2-1 | TRBV2 | CASSVGPLSYNEQFF | TGTGCCAGCAGTGTAGGGCCACTCTCCTACAATGAGCAGTTCTTC
. | TRBD1 | TRBJ1-1 | TRBV28 | CASSFGGRGRFGTEAFF | TGTGCCAGCAGTTTTGGCGGCAGGGGGAGGTTTGGCACTGAAGCTTTCTTT
. | . | TRBJ1-3 | TRBV7-6 | CASSLGAWSGNTIYF | TGTGCCAGCAGCTTAGGCGCGTGGTCTGGAAACACCATATATTTT
once | TRBD2 | TRBJ2-1 | TRBV5-4 | CASSLGGSSYNEQFF | TGTGCCAGCAGCTTGGGCGGGAGCTCCTACAATGAGCAGTTCTTC
. | . | TRBJ1-5 | TRBV7-9 | CASSFRDQPQHF | TGTGCCAGCAGCTTCCGGGATCAGCCCCAGCATTTT
. | . | TRBJ2-7 | TRBV12-3/TRBV12-4 | CASSPLYEQYF | TGTGCCAGCAGTCCGTTATACGAGCAGTACTTC
. | . | TRBJ1-5 | TRBV27 | CATKLGGNSNQPQHF | TGTGCCACTAAATTGGGAGGGAATAGCAATCAGCCCCAGCATTTT
. | TRBD1 | TRBJ2-7 | TRBV5-5 | CASSPTGTGYEQYF | TGTGCCAGCAGCCCAACCGGGACAGGCTACGAGCAGTACTTC
. | . | TRBJ1-5 | TRBV6-5 | CASSSGAKSNQPQHF | TGTGCCAGCAGTTCTGGAGCCAAGAGCAATCAGCCCCAGCATTTT
once | . | TRBJ2-3 | TRBV6-1 | CASSEARSVTDTQYF | TGTGCCAGCAGTGAAGCCAGGTCAGTCACAGATACGCAGTATTTT
. | . | TRBJ2-7 | TRBV5-4 | CASSFPRDEQYF | TGTGCCAGCAGCTTTCCCAGGGACGAGCAGTACTTC
. | . | TRBJ2-1 | TRBV3-1/TRBV3-2 | CASSQGDFQSSYNEQFF | TGTGCCAGCAGCCAGGGGGACTTCCAGAGCTCCTACAATGAGCAGTTCTTC
once | . | TRBJ2-7 | TRBV6-6 | CASSYDPFSGSYEQYF | TGTGCCAGCAGTTACGACCCCTTTTCAGGGAGCTACGAGCAGTACTTC
. | . | TRBJ1-4 | TRBV19 | CASSMPGATNEKLFF | TGTGCCAGTAGTATGCCGGGTGCAACTAATGAAAAACTGTTTTTT
. | TRBD1 | TRBJ1-2 | TRBV4-2 | CASSQDRPVGRGQTELSNYGYTF | TGTGCCAGCAGCCAAGATCGCCCCGTCGGTCGGGGACAGACAGAGCTTTCGAACTATGGCTACACCTTC
. | . | TRBJ1-2 | TRBV12-3/TRBV12-4 | CASSLEGVGYTF | TGTGCCAGCAGTTTAGAAGGGGTCGGCTACACCTTC
. | . | TRBJ1-4 | TRBV7-9 | CASSLGAGDEKLFF | TGTGCCAGCAGCCTCGGAGCGGGGGATGAAAAACTGTTTTTT
. | TRBD2 | TRBJ2-1 | TRBV7-9 | CASSLTGTRFYNEQFF | TGTGCCAGCAGCCTTACCGGGACTAGGTTCTACAATGAGCAGTTCTTC
once | TRBD1 | TRBJ1-1 | TRBV5-1 | CASSWTGVTEAFF | TGCGCCAGCAGCTGGACAGGGGTGACTGAAGCTTTCTTT
. | TRBD1 | TRBJ2-2 | TRBV12-3/TRBV12-4 | CASREQGVGELFF | TGTGCCAGCAGAGAACAGGGGGTCGGGGAGCTGTTTTTT
. | . | TRBJ1-2 | TRBV19 | CASSIPGFGYTF | TGTGCCAGTAGTATCCCCGGGTTTGGCTACACCTTC
once | TRBD1 | TRBJ1-3 | TRBV2 | CASRKDRGDGNTIYF | TGTGCCAGCAGAAAGGACAGGGGGGACGGAAACACCATATATTTT
. | TRBD1 | TRBJ2-7 | TRBV11-2 | CASSFGTGPYEQYF | TGTGCCAGCAGCTTTGGGACAGGGCCCTACGAGCAGTACTTC
. | . | TRBJ2-3 | TRBV5-6 | CASSPPGAMADTQYF | TGTGCCAGCAGCCCACCGGGAGCGATGGCAGATACGCAGTATTTT
. | TRBD1 | TRBJ1-4 | TRBV18 | CASSPRQGTGNEKLFF | TGTGCCAGCTCACCCCGACAGGGTACTGGTAATGAAAAACTGTTTTTT
. | . | TRBJ1-5 | TRBV19 | CASSPTGTSNQPQHF | TGTGCCAGTAGTCCGACCGGGACAAGTAATCAGCCCCAGCATTTT
. | . | TRBJ1-1 | TRBV18 | CASSPLWRIVNTEAFF | TGTGCCAGCTCACCACTGTGGAGAATCGTGAACACTGAAGCTTTCTTT
once | TRBD1 | TRBJ2-4 | TRBV5-4 | CASSRQGDKNIQYF | TGTGCCAGCAGCAGACAGGGGGACAAAAACATTCAGTACTTC
. | . | TRBJ1-2 | TRBV20-1 | CSARGGYGYTF | TGCAGTGCCAGAGGGGGCTATGGCTACACCTTC
once | . | TRBJ1-2 | TRBV3-1/TRBV3-2 | CASRDLQGNYGYTF | TGTGCCAGCAGGGACTTACAGGGAAACTATGGCTACACCTTC
. | . | TRBJ1-4 | TRBV4-1 | CASSQPGRGTEKLFF | TGCGCCAGCAGCCAACCGGGACGGGGGACAGAAAAACTGTTTTTT
. | . | TRBJ1-3 | TRBV10-3 | CAISRDSSGNTIYF | TGTGCCATCAGTCGTGACAGCTCTGGAAACACCATATATTTT
. | . | TRBJ2-7 | TRBV13 | CASSSELGSGTYEQYF | TGTGCCAGCAGCTCGGAATTGGGTAGCGGAACCTACGAGCAGTACTTC
. | . | TRBJ2-1 | TRBV30 | CAWSVRLSYNEQFF | TGTGCCTGGAGTGTACGGCTCTCCTACAATGAGCAGTTCTTC
. | TRBD1 | TRBJ2-1 | TRBV7-8 | CASSKPGQKDEQFF | TGTGCCAGCAGCAAACCGGGACAGAAGGATGAGCAGTTCTTC
. | TRBD1 | TRBJ2-1 | TRBV18 | CASSSGQGNEQFF | TGTGCCAGCTCATCGGGACAGGGCAATGAGCAGTTCTTC
. | . | TRBJ2-3 | TRBV3-1/TRBV3-2 | CASSPTGTDTQYF | TGTGCCAGCAGCCCGACTGGCACAGATACGCAGTATTTT
once | TRBD2 | TRBJ2-1 | TRBV19 | CASSIYPSGYNEQFF | TGTGCCAGTAGTATATATCCTAGCGGCTACAATGAGCAGTTCTTC
. | . | TRBJ1-2 | TRBV19 | CASSIGTLRGYTF | TGTGCCAGTAGTATTGGGACGCTTCGGGGCTACACCTTC
. | TRBD1 | TRBJ1-2 | TRBV4-1 | CASSLSTGGGYTF | TGCGCCAGCAGCCTATCGACAGGGGGCGGTTACACCTTC
once | . | TRBJ2-7 | TRBV12-2 | CASRLGGTRSSYEQYF | TGTGCAAGTCGCTTGGGGGGGACTAGGAGCTCCTACGAGCAGTACTTC
. | TRBD2 | TRBJ2-7 | TRBV27 | CASSLSPSTSGGVEQYF | TGTGCCAGCAGTTTAAGTCCCAGCACTAGCGGGGGGGTTGAGCAGTACTTC
. | TRBD2 | TRBJ2-3 | TRBV3-1/TRBV3-2 | CASSARTSGALDTQYF | TGTGCCAGCAGCGCTCGGACTAGCGGGGCCTTGGATACGCAGTATTTT
. | . | TRBJ1-1 | TRBV11-3 | CASSPGDGMNTEAFF | TGTGCCAGCAGCCCCGGGGACGGAATGAACACTGAAGCTTTCTTT
. | TRBD1 | TRBJ1-2 | TRBV19 | CASSSSQGNYGYTF | TGTGCCAGTAGTTCGTCACAGGGGAACTATGGCTACACCTTC
. | . | TRBJ1-1 | TRBV6-1 | CASSETGAPLNTEAFF | TGTGCCAGCAGTGAAACGGGGGCTCCGCTGAACACTGAAGCTTTCTTT
. | TRBD1 | TRBJ1-1 | TRBV5-6 | CASHGQGARAFF | TGTGCCAGTCATGGACAGGGGGCGCGAGCTTTCTTT